The 11 T cell receptor beta chains listed next were all sequenced from one sample in a study of CD4 T cells in relation to SARS-CoV-2 and coronaviruses. Libraries were prepared by immunoSEQ multiplex PCR; TCRdb keeps only in-frame clonotypes and omits some of them. In the table there are some 38,000 clones, about three quarters of which are singletons. No antigen has been assigned to these receptors. Input material: memory CD4+ T cells from PBMCs, cultured in vitro. The origin of the receptors is an adult with COVID-19.

This clone was counted only a few times. V gene TRBV13 combines with J gene TRBJ2-1; the match to TRBD2 covers 9 bases. The junction had 8 bases not matched to a gene; V was cut back by 5 bases and J by 3 bases. Germline-derived CDR1 and CDR2 are PRHDT and FYEKMQ (reference sequence). The CDR3 is made up of 16 amino acids. Here the CDR3 DNA reads TGTGCCAGCAGCCTCAATAGCGGGAGAGGCTACAATGAGCAGTTCTTC. Its translation: CASSLNSGRGYNEQFF.

The rearrangement joins TRBV7-3 to TRBJ2-3; no clear D. The CDR3 consists of 13 residues. With 5 bases removed from V and 4 bases from J, the gap between germline ends came to 10 bases. The germline V gene encodes CDR1 SGHTA and CDR2 FQGTGA. CDR3 loop: CASSASRADTQYF. In DNA form, the CDR3 reads TGTGCCAGCAGCGCCTCTAGGGCAGATACGCAGTATTTT.

This clone has a single count. The V gene is TRBV5-1, the J gene TRBJ2-1; D is uncertain. The CDR3 totals 13 residues. V was shortened by 2 bases and J by 2 bases, with 5 bases between the two germline ends. CDR1 is SGHRS, CDR2 YFSETQ, per germline. CDR3 sequence: CASSFSPYNEQFF. CDR3 bases: TGCGCCAGCAGCTTTTCACCCTACAATGAGCAGTTCTTC. Full variable domain (rest looked up from reference TRBV5-1 and TRBJ2-1): KAGVTQTPRYLIKTRGQQVTLSCSPISGHRSVSWYQQTPGQGLQFLFEYFSETQRNKGNFPGRFSGRQFSNSRSEMNVSTLELGDSALYLCASSFSPYNEQFFGPGTRLTVL.

The rearrangement joins TRBV2 to TRBJ2-7, with TRBD2 matching over 9 bases. This CDR3 contains 14 residues. Unmatched junction bases numbered 6, after V lost 7 bases and J lost 2 bases. Germline V gives CDR1 SNHLY, CDR2 FYNNEI. This CDR3 reads CASIPVAGAYEQYF. The CDR3 region has the DNA TGTGCCAGCATTCCGGTAGCGGGGGCCTACGAGCAGTACTTC.

The rearrangement uses TRBV7-9 and TRBJ2-3; weak D call: TRBD1 (6 bases). The CDR3 runs to 15 residues. V was cut by 8 bases and J by 0 bases, with 15 bases left in between. Germline V lookup: CDR1 SEHNR, CDR2 FQNEAQ (reference sequence). In DNA, the CDR3 is TGTGCCAGCGAAACAGGGTCCACTAGCACAGATACGCAGTATTTT. It codes for CASETGSTSTDTQYF. Full variable domain (missing parts from reference TRBV7-9 and TRBJ2-3): DTGVSQNPRHKITKRGQNVTFRCDPISEHNRLYWYRQTLGQGPEFLTYFQNEAQLEKSRLLSDRFSAERPKGSFSTLEIQRTEQGDSAMYLCASETGSTSTDTQYFGPGTRLTVL.

The rearrangement uses TRBV15 and TRBJ2-1; no clear D. Trimming removed 8 bases from V and 4 bases from J, with 6 bases in between. Germline CDR1 LNHNV, CDR2 YYDKDF (reference sequence). The CDR3 length is 11 residues. This chain's CDR3 is CATGRYNEQFF. CDR3 bases: TGTGCCACCGGGCGGTACAATGAGCAGTTCTTC.

V usage is TRBV12-3 or TRBV12-4 and J usage is TRBJ2-1; D uncertain. There are 12 residues in the CDR3. Trimming stripped 3 bases from V and 9 bases from J, with 9 bases between. The CDR3 loop reads CASSFFSGEQFF. The CDR3 coding sequence is TGTGCCAGCAGTTTTTTTTCGGGTGAGCAGTTCTTC.

The J gene is TRBJ2-7, the V gene TRBV18; 8 bases are a match to TRBD1. The V and J ends lost 3 bases and 0 bases, in that order; junction bases with no gene match: 4. From germline, CDR1 is KGHSH and CDR2 LQKENI. This CDR3 region has 15 residues. CDR3 bases: TGTGCCAGCTCACCGCGGGACAGGAGCTCCTACGAGCAGTACTTC. Translating gives CASSPRDRSSYEQYF.

This chain joins TRBV18 and TRBJ1-4, with D possibly TRBD1 on 6 matching bases. CDR3 length: 16 residues. Trimming took 3 bases from V and 4 from J, leaving 15 bases between them. The germline CDR1 and CDR2 sequences are KGHSH and LQKENI. The CDR3 DNA follows: TGTGCCAGCTCACCGGTACAGGGAAGTTATAATGAAAAACTGTTTTTT. This gives the protein CASSPVQGSYNEKLFF.

J is TRBJ2-2 and V is TRBV6-5; the D gene is possibly TRBD1 (5 bases). CDR1 is MNHEY, CDR2 SVGAGI, per germline. Trimming removed 8 bases at V and 0 bases at J, with 7 bases between. The CDR3 sequence is 13 residues long. CDR3: CASSTANTGELFF. CDR3 nucleotides: TGTGCCAGCTCGACAGCGAACACCGGGGAGCTGTTTTTT.

This chain joins TRBV4-3 and TRBJ2-3; 7 bases map to TRBD2. Losses at the gene ends were 8 bases for V and 0 bases for J; bases not matched to a gene: 11. The CDR3 length is 16 residues. The germline V gene encodes CDR1 LGHNA and CDR2 YSLEER. CDR3 bases: TGCGCCAGCGGATACATAGCGGGCGACAGCACAGATACGCAGTATTTT. It yields the protein CASGYIAGDSTDTQYF.